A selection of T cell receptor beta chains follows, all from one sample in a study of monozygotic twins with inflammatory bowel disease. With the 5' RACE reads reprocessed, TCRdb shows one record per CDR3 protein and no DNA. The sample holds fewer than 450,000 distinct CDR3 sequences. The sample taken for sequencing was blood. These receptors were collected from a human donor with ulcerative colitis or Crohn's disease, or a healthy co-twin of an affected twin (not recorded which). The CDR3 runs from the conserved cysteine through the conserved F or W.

cdr3_aa: CASSYGEKLFF; j_call: TRBJ1-4; v_call: TRBV6-5
cdr3_aa: CASSLPAGGPGINEQFF; j_call: TRBJ2-1; v_call: TRBV6-5
cdr3_aa: CASRTGLGNQPQHF; j_call: TRBJ1-5; v_call: TRBV12-3/TRBV12-4
cdr3_aa: CSAPYPRAGLQETQYF; j_call: TRBJ2-5; v_call: TRBV20-1
cdr3_aa: CASSQKLKHDYGYTF; j_call: TRBJ1-2; v_call: TRBV4-1
cdr3_aa: CASSLRRGRKDTQYF; j_call: TRBJ2-3; v_call: TRBV7-2
cdr3_aa: CASSSDRGGWYEQYF; j_call: TRBJ2-7; v_call: TRBV11-1
cdr3_aa: CASSYSAGTSTDTQYF; j_call: TRBJ2-3; v_call: TRBV6-5
cdr3_aa: CASSLVPGLTWGADTQYF; j_call: TRBJ2-3; v_call: TRBV7-2
cdr3_aa: CATSRDEAGGWMSEAFF; j_call: TRBJ1-1; v_call: TRBV15
cdr3_aa: CASQETGGAGELFF; j_call: TRBJ2-2; v_call: TRBV5-1
cdr3_aa: CASSWSMNTEAFF; j_call: TRBJ1-1; v_call: TRBV5-1
cdr3_aa: CASSPDRGYGYTF; j_call: TRBJ1-2; v_call: TRBV7-3
cdr3_aa: CASSRNPGGQANTEAFF; j_call: TRBJ1-1; v_call: TRBV7-9
cdr3_aa: CASSLRSGTRSYNEQFF; j_call: TRBJ2-1; v_call: TRBV7-2
cdr3_aa: CASSFKGGGNQPQHF; j_call: TRBJ1-5; v_call: TRBV7-2
cdr3_aa: CASSQSSRVYIQYF; j_call: TRBJ2-4; v_call: TRBV3-1
cdr3_aa: CASSYSRLTGGSPDTQYF; j_call: TRBJ2-3; v_call: TRBV6-5
cdr3_aa: CAIRNTRDTEAFF; j_call: TRBJ1-1; v_call: TRBV10-3
cdr3_aa: CASSPQTASETQYF; j_call: TRBJ2-5; v_call: TRBV18
cdr3_aa: CASSDPGINQPQHF; j_call: TRBJ1-5; v_call: TRBV25-1
cdr3_aa: CASSQDVGYEQFF; j_call: TRBJ2-1; v_call: TRBV4-3
cdr3_aa: CASSSRPGKKNTGELFF; j_call: TRBJ2-2; v_call: TRBV6-2/TRBV6-3
cdr3_aa: CASSLRMGALNEKLFF; j_call: TRBJ1-4; v_call: TRBV5-5
cdr3_aa: CATSDPGQGAPSGELFF; j_call: TRBJ2-2; v_call: TRBV24-1
cdr3_aa: CSARRSGGRGDTQYF; j_call: TRBJ2-3; v_call: TRBV20-1
cdr3_aa: CASSPPQRAETQYF; j_call: TRBJ2-5; v_call: TRBV18
cdr3_aa: CASSRDRGQDGYTF; j_call: TRBJ1-2; v_call: TRBV7-3
cdr3_aa: CASSVQGDQPQHF; j_call: TRBJ1-5; v_call: TRBV11-2
cdr3_aa: CASRPHAVYEQYF; j_call: TRBJ2-7; v_call: TRBV6-2/TRBV6-3
cdr3_aa: CASSRVGVEDTQYF; j_call: TRBJ2-3; v_call: TRBV5-4
cdr3_aa: CASSRGYSGNTIYF; j_call: TRBJ1-3; v_call: TRBV6-1
cdr3_aa: CASSHPLGQGVIVQYF; j_call: TRBJ2-7; v_call: TRBV4-3
cdr3_aa: CASSRGAGPSGANVLTF; j_call: TRBJ2-6; v_call: TRBV3-1
cdr3_aa: CASSATGDEQFF; j_call: TRBJ2-1; v_call: TRBV7-9
cdr3_aa: CASSWDRNSNQPQHF; j_call: TRBJ1-5; v_call: TRBV7-2
cdr3_aa: CASSQPSLMNTEAFF; j_call: TRBJ1-1; v_call: TRBV5-1
cdr3_aa: CASTERGTPRIGLFF; j_call: TRBJ2-2; v_call: TRBV6-2/TRBV6-3
cdr3_aa: CASSLRRGTGYEQFF; j_call: TRBJ2-1; v_call: TRBV7-2
cdr3_aa: CSVSYSEDTQYF; j_call: TRBJ2-3; v_call: TRBV29-1
cdr3_aa: CASSYSTNQPQHF; j_call: TRBJ1-5; v_call: TRBV6-5
cdr3_aa: CASSLNTASTQYF; j_call: TRBJ2-3; v_call: TRBV12-3/TRBV12-4
cdr3_aa: CASSITGGANEKLFF; j_call: TRBJ1-4; v_call: TRBV7-3
cdr3_aa: CSARVGREPQHF; j_call: TRBJ1-5; v_call: TRBV20-1